The present T cell receptor beta chain was sequenced within a study of Ad26.COV2.S vaccination and SARS-CoV-2 variants. Findings and limits, study-wide: Vaccinees showed greater spike-specific TCR breadth than placebo recipients.

Treatment of the sample: some 20 received Ad26.COV2.S at low or high dose, single or two shots; a few received placebo; per-sample allocation not given. After the first vaccine or placebo injection, samples were drawn on day 63. A remark on this clone: The antigen remains unidentified.

TCRdb's table, derived via immunoSEQ multiplex PCR, lists solely in-frame clones and lacks some. The repertoire has 350,000 to 500,000 clones, roughly 90% of them found once; the top ten carry 12%. The CDR3 is 13 amino acids. V was pared by 6 bases and J by 7 bases, with 15 bases between. CDR1 WNHNN and CDR2 SYGVQD come from the germline V gene (reference sequence). The sequences come from peripheral blood, collected in a trial of Ad26.COV2.S vaccine versus placebo. This TCR derives from a person between 18 and 65 years old who received the Ad26.COV2.S COVID-19 vaccine or a placebo. The chain employs TRBV10-1 and TRBJ1-1; unclear D gene. CDR3 region: CASRPRLAGEAFF. For the CDR3, the DNA is TGCGCCAGCAGACCCCGTCTTGCCGGTGAAGCTTTCTTT.